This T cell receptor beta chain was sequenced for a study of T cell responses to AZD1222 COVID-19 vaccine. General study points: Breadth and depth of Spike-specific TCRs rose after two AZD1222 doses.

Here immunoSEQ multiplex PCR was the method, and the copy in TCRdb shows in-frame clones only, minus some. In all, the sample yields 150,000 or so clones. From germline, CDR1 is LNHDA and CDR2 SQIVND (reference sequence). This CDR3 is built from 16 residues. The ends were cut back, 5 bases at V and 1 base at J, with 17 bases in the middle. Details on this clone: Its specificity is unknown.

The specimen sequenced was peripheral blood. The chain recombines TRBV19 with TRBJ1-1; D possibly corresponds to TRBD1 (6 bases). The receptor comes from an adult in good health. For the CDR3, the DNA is TGTGCCAGTAGTTCCCGGGCCAGGGGATCGAACACTGAAGCTTTCTTT. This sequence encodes CASSSRARGSNTEAFF.